One and the same sample provided the 10 T cell receptor beta chains below, sequenced in a study of OX40 agonist ivuxolimab in advanced cancers. Preparation of the library involved the immunoSEQ multiplex PCR assay. In its TCRdb copy, this immuneACCESS table keeps in-frame sequences only and misses some clones. Where compared with another copy, unresolved V genes explain less than half of these, and the others have no known cause. For this sample there are 60,000 to 75,000 clones; around 90% appear just once. Roughly 2.4% of the sample goes to the ten largest clones. The input for sequencing was CD4+ or CD8+ T cells sorted from blood, taken in a trial of the OX40 agonist ivuxolimab. These receptors were taken from an adult with an advanced solid tumor such as melanoma, head and neck, liver or kidney cancer.

The J gene is TRBJ2-5, the V gene TRBV6-6; TRBD1 agrees at 8 bases. V dropped 6 bases and J dropped 3; count of bases not matched to a gene: 6. Germline CDR1 reads MNHNY; CDR2 reads SVGAGI (reference sequence). This CDR3 contains 14 residues. CDR3 residues: CASRRKQGEETQYF. The CDR3 DNA reads TGTGCCAGCAGGAGAAAACAGGGGGAAGAGACCCAGTACTTC.

This chain joins TRBV28 and TRBJ1-5; a weak D match, TRBD1 (5 bases). CDR3 length equals 15 residues. Trimming stripped 6 bases from V and 6 bases from J, with 18 bases between. The germline V gene has CDR1 MDHEN and CDR2 SYDVKM. The DNA of the CDR3 is TGTGCCAGCAGCTCCACGCGGTTGGGGGTTCAGCCCCAGCATTTT. Encoded protein: CASSSTRLGVQPQHF.

The chain combines TRBV7-3 with TRBJ2-5; D is undetermined. The CDR3 sequence is 14 residues long. The germline V gene has CDR1 SGHTA and CDR2 FQGTGA. The V and J ends lost 5 bases and 1 base respectively, with 11 bases between them. The CDR3, as DNA: TGTGCCAGCAGCCCCAGACCGACCCAAGAGACCCAGTACTTC. Translating gives CASSPRPTQETQYF.

The CDR3 spells CASSEAPSRNEQFF. The CDR3 DNA reads TGTGCCAGCAGTGAAGCGCCTAGCCGCAATGAGCAGTTCTTC. The chain is built from TRBV6-1 and TRBJ2-1, with D tentatively TRBD2 (5 bases). V was pared by 0 bases and J by 6 bases, with 9 bases between. The CDR3 is 14 residues long. In germline, CDR1 is MNHNS, CDR2 SASEGT.

This chain joins TRBV5-1 and TRBJ2-3; 7 nucleotides align to TRBD2. The CDR3 is made up of 16 amino acids. Germline CDR1 reads SGHRS; CDR2 reads YFSETQ. The V gene end was trimmed by 0 bases and the J gene end by 4 bases; junction bases not matched to a gene: 8. CDR3 DNA: TGCGCCAGCAGCTTGGCCGCGGGAGCTGGGGCAGATACGCAGTATTTT. It is translated as CASSLAAGAGADTQYF.

CDR3 sequence: CAWSVRQDYEQYF. DNA for the CDR3: TGTGCCTGGAGTGTACGGCAGGACTACGAGCAGTACTTC. This chain connects TRBV30 to TRBJ2-7; D not resolved. The V gene's germline CDR1 is GTSNPN and CDR2 SVGIG (reference sequence). V was cut by 0 bases and J by 3 bases, with 9 bases left in between. This CDR3 contains 13 residues. Full variable domain (missing parts from reference TRBV30 and TRBJ2-7): SQTIHQWPATLVQPVGSPLSLECTVEGTSNPNLYWYRQAAGRGLQLLFYSVGIGQISSEVPQNLSASRPQDRQFILSSKKLLLSDSGFYLCAWSVRQDYEQYFGPGTRLTVT.

The chain recombines TRBV7-9 with TRBJ2-5; D is possibly TRBD1 or TRBD2 (5 bases each). The CDR3 has 13 amino acids. The ends were cut back, 7 bases at V and 5 bases at J, with 14 bases in the middle. CDR1 is SEHNR, CDR2 FQNEAQ, per germline (reference sequence). The CDR3 protein is CASTRTWGETQYF. The CDR3 DNA sequence: TGTGCCAGCACCCGGACCTGGGGGGAGACCCAGTACTTC.

The chain employs TRBV9 and TRBJ1-1; D is unclear. V dropped 2 bases and J dropped 2 bases, with 7 bases sitting between them. Germline lookup yields CDR1 SGDLS and CDR2 YYNGEE. This CDR3 has 13 residues. DNA for the CDR3: TGTGCCAGCAGCGTCAACACCAACACTGAAGCTTTCTTT. This sequence encodes CASSVNTNTEAFF. The whole variable domain, filled in from reference TRBV9 and TRBJ1-1, reads DSGVTQTPKHLITATGQRVTLRCSPRSGDLSVYWYQQSLDQGLQFLIQYYNGEERAKGNILERFSAQQFPDLHSELNLSSLELGDSALYFCASSVNTNTEAFFGQGTRLTVV.

This clone was picked up a small number of times. V usage is TRBV2 and J usage is TRBJ1-1; 11 bases are shared with TRBD1. V trimming: 7 bases; J trimming: 3 bases; junction bases outside the gene matches: 1. Germline CDR1 is SNHLY and CDR2 is FYNNEI. This CDR3 is built from 13 residues. The CDR3 protein is CASKDRGHTEAFF. In DNA form, the CDR3 reads TGTGCCAGCAAGGACAGGGGGCACACTGAAGCTTTCTTT. Full variable domain (remainder filled in from reference TRBV2 and TRBJ1-1): EPEVTQTPSHQVTQMGQEVILRCVPISNHLYFYWYRQILGQKVEFLVSFYNNEISEKSEIFDDQFSVERPDGSNFTLKIRSTKLEDSAMYFCASKDRGHTEAFFGQGTRLTVV.

This sequence joins TRBV2 and TRBJ1-2; 8 bases fit TRBD1. There are 13 residues in the CDR3. CDR1 and CDR2 (germline): SNHLY, FYNNEI. V was pared by 9 bases and J by 5 bases, with 8 bases of the junction left unmatched. The CDR3 nucleotides are TGTGCCAGTAAGGAGGGACAGGTTTATGGCTACACCTTC. Protein product: CASKEGQVYGYTF.